Below are 4 T cell receptor beta chains sequenced from a single sample in a study of T cells in Graves' hyperthyroidism and ophthalmopathy. RNA transcripts gave rise to amplified TCR beta CDR3 regions. HTBI primers drove first-round RT-PCR of the TCR CDR3. TCRdb reprocessed the multiplex PCR reads with MiXCR, giving one entry per CDR3 protein. The sample lists more than 500,000 distinct CDR3 sequences, 40% to 50% seen once, with around 44% in the top ten. Specimen: peripheral blood or thyroid tissue (not recorded which). These receptors all stem from an adult woman with Graves' disease, either hyperthyroidism or ophthalmopathy (not recorded which).

This clonotype was detected many times. This chain joins TRBV4-1 and TRBJ1-5; 10 nucleotides agree with TRBD1. CDR3 size: 14 residues. With V trimmed by 4 bases and J by 8 bases, 5 bases remained unmatched. From germline, CDR1 is MGHRA and CDR2 YSYEKL. The CDR3 region is CASSRDRGAEPQHF. The CDR3, as DNA: TGCGCCAGCAGCCGGGACAGGGGTGCGGAGCCCCAGCATTTT.

The chain carries TRBV11-2 and TRBJ1-1; the D gene is possibly TRBD1 (6 bases). The CDR3 runs to 14 residues. Germline CDR1 is SGHAT and CDR2 is FQNNGV. V dropped 5 bases and J dropped 5 bases, with 15 bases sitting between them. The CDR3: CASSPRGARTEAFF. CDR3 DNA: TGTGCCAGCAGCCCTCGGGGGGCGCGAACTGAAGCTTTCTTT.

This clonotype appeared a single time. CDR3 loop: CASKERRQGNQPQHF. The CDR3 coding sequence is TGTGCCAGCAAGGAACGGCGGCAGGGCAATCAGCCCCAGCATTTT. V is TRBV6-5 and J is TRBJ1-5; D is unresolved. The CDR3 contains 15 residues. Trimming took off 7 bases at V and 2 bases at J, with 15 bases between the two ends. Germline V gives CDR1 MNHEY, CDR2 SVGAGI.

This chain joins TRBV7-7 and TRBJ2-5; 7 bases match TRBD2. The CDR3 is made up of 16 amino acids. The germline gives CDR1 SSHAT, CDR2 FNYEAQ (reference sequence). The chain's CDR3 is CARGTSGGSSRETQYF. For the CDR3, the DNA is TGTGCTAGAGGAACGTCGGGCGGGAGTTCTCGGGAGACCCAGTACTTC.